These T cell receptor beta chains were read from a single sample in a study of T cells after posttransplantation cyclophosphamide. Sequenced by immunoSEQ multiplex PCR; TCRdb stores in-frame clones only, minus some. The repertoire shows about 25,000 clones, none seen only once; the top ten take about 2%. Sample: PBMCs, taken after allogeneic stem cell transplant with posttransplant cyclophosphamide. Receptor source: a male patient in his late teens or twenties who received an allogeneic stem cell transplant from a related donor, was CMV-positive, and had no GVHD. Some T cells may be the graft donor's. Each CDR3 is given with its conserved first and last residue. A D gene is named only where the DNA matches it firmly. Size values are once, few and many counts, or a class for expanded clones, and some rows have none.

size	V	J	D	CDR3	DNA
many	TRBV4-3	TRBJ2-3	TRBD2	CASSQDMVLAGVAYQDTQYF	TGCGCCAGCAGCCAAGATATGGTACTAGCGGGAGTTGCTTATCAAGATACGCAGTATTTT
NA	TRBV21-1	TRBJ2-5	NA	CAERLRAGETQYF	TGTGCAGAAAGATTAAGGGCGGGGGAGACCCAGTACTTC
many	TRBV11-2	TRBJ1-4	TRBD1	CASSLGQGARELFF	TGTGCCAGCAGCTTAGGGCAGGGGGCTCGGGAACTGTTTTTT
many	TRBV5-1	TRBJ2-5	TRBD2	CASSFTSGTERETQYF	TGCGCCAGCAGCTTTACTAGCGGGACTGAAAGAGAGACCCAGTACTTC
many	TRBV5-4	TRBJ2-7	TRBD1	CASSANYRGAPSYEQYF	TGTGCCAGCAGCGCGAATTACAGGGGGGCTCCCTCCTACGAGCAGTACTTC
many	TRBV28	TRBJ2-2	TRBD2	CARREGGELFF	TGTGCCCGGAGGGAGGGCGGGGAGCTGTTTTTT
many	TRBV6-5	TRBJ1-1	NA	CASSYSRTVEAFF	TGTGCCAGCAGTTACTCGAGGACAGTTGAAGCTTTCTTT
many	TRBV6-5	TRBJ2-3	TRBD2	CASSTSGSEIDTQYF	TGTGCCAGCAGCACTAGCGGGAGTGAGATAGATACGCAGTATTTT
many	TRBV5-1	TRBJ1-1	TRBD1	CASSVPGQANTEAFF	TGCGCCAGCAGCGTACCGGGACAGGCAAACACTGAAGCTTTCTTT
many	TRBV7-2	TRBJ2-7	NA	CASSSMGGPPYYEQYF	TGTGCCAGCAGCTCGATGGGGGGTCCCCCCTACTACGAGCAGTACTTC
many	TRBV10-3	TRBJ1-4	NA	CAISESQGLMEKLFF	TGTGCCATCAGTGAGTCCCAGGGGTTGATGGAAAAACTGTTTTTT
many	TRBV5-5	TRBJ2-1	TRBD1	CASSRPSGTGDNEQFF	TGTGCCAGCAGCCGTCCCTCCGGGACAGGGGACAATGAGCAGTTCTTC
many	TRBV14	TRBJ1-1	TRBD1	CASSLRPGTGMDTEAFF	TGTGCCAGCAGCCTACGTCCCGGGACAGGGATGGACACTGAAGCTTTCTTT
many	TRBV21-1	TRBJ2-7	NA	CASSTQTGGHEQYF	TGTGCCAGCAGCACACAGACAGGGGGCCACGAGCAGTACTTC
many	TRBV6-1	TRBJ1-2	NA	CASSDLQGYGYTF	TGTGCCAGCAGTGATTTACAGGGATATGGCTACACCTTC
many	TRBV9	TRBJ2-6	NA	CASSPRTVRAGGANVLTF	TGTGCCAGCAGCCCCCGGACAGTGAGGGCTGGAGGGGCCAACGTCCTGACTTTC
many	TRBV5-1	TRBJ1-1	TRBD1	CASSLGQGVNTEAFF	TGCGCCAGCAGCTTGGGACAGGGCGTGAACACTGAAGCTTTCTTT
few	TRBV13	TRBJ1-1	NA	CASSHGDPGAFF	TGTGCCAGCAGCCACGGAGACCCCGGGGCTTTCTTT
few	TRBV6-6	TRBJ2-7	NA	CASSPQIPNEQYF	TGTGCCAGCAGCCCCCAGATTCCCAACGAGCAGTACTTC
many	TRBV6-5	TRBJ2-7	TRBD1	CASRTGTGLYEQYF	TGTGCCAGCAGGACCGGGACAGGGTTGTACGAGCAGTACTTC
many	TRBV27	TRBJ2-1	TRBD1	CASSLWGTGETDEQFF	TGTGCCAGCAGTTTATGGGGGACAGGGGAAACGGATGAGCAGTTCTTC
many	TRBV4-2	TRBJ2-2	NA	CASSQDPNPAGELFF	TGTGCCAGCAGCCAAGATCCCAATCCGGCCGGGGAGCTGTTTTTT
many	TRBV27	TRBJ2-7	NA	CASMQRQNYYEQYF	TGTGCCAGCATGCAGAGGCAGAATTACTACGAGCAGTACTTC
many	TRBV27	TRBJ2-1	TRBD2	CASSLGGRSYNEQFF	TGTGCCAGCAGTTTGGGCGGGAGGTCCTACAATGAGCAGTTCTTC
many	TRBV4-3	TRBJ2-1	TRBD1	CASSQDTGQNNEQFF	TGCGCCAGCAGCCAAGATACGGGACAGAACAATGAGCAGTTCTTC
many	TRBV29-1	TRBJ2-7	NA	CSVVYRPYEQYF	TGCAGCGTTGTATACAGGCCATACGAGCAGTACTTC
many	TRBV19	TRBJ2-2	TRBD2	CASWGRAWTGELFF	TGTGCCAGTTGGGGGAGGGCCTGGACCGGGGAGCTGTTTTTT
many	TRBV5-1	TRBJ2-2	TRBD1	CASRSQGDTGELFF	TGCGCCAGCAGATCTCAGGGGGACACCGGGGAGCTGTTTTTT
many	TRBV7-9	TRBJ1-4	NA	CASSPGQGLSEKLFF	TGTGCCAGCAGCCCCGGACAAGGCCTTTCTGAAAAACTGTTTTTT
many	TRBV9	TRBJ2-7	NA	CASSVGGQSYEQYF	TGTGCCAGCAGCGTAGGCGGGCAGTCCTACGAGCAGTACTTC
many	TRBV6-5	TRBJ1-1	NA	CASSRTNTEAFF	TGTGCCAGCAGTAGGACTAACACTGAAGCTTTCTTT
many	TRBV25-1	TRBJ2-4	NA	CASSGPGLAKNIQYF	TGTGCCAGCTCCGGTCCAGGGCTAGCCAAAAACATTCAGTACTTC
many	TRBV7-2	TRBJ2-3	NA	CASSLASVRADTQYF	TGTGCCAGCAGCTTAGCAAGTGTCCGGGCAGATACGCAGTATTTT
many	TRBV10-2	TRBJ1-5	NA	CASSPGAGTSQPQHF	TGCGCCAGCAGCCCCGGGGCGGGAACTAGTCAGCCCCAGCATTTT
many	TRBV6-5	TRBJ2-5	NA	CASKEWWQETQYF	TGTGCCAGCAAGGAGTGGTGGCAAGAGACCCAGTACTTC
many	TRBV27	TRBJ1-3	NA	CASSPQWSGNTIYF	TGTGCCAGCAGCCCCCAGTGGAGTGGAAACACCATATATTTT
many	TRBV2	TRBJ2-1	NA	CASRGGEQFF	TGTGCCAGCCGCGGTGGTGAGCAGTTCTTC
many	TRBV29-1	TRBJ2-1	TRBD2	CSVHHRLAANEQFF	TGCAGCGTCCACCACAGACTAGCGGCCAATGAGCAGTTCTTC
many	TRBV11-2	TRBJ2-5	NA	CASSPGQTVLLGSQYF	TGTGCCAGCAGCCCTGGACAGACCGTTTTATTAGGGTCCCAGTACTTC
many	TRBV6-1	TRBJ1-5	NA	CASSEMRFGQPQHF	TGTGCCAGCAGTGAAATGAGGTTTGGGCAGCCCCAGCATTTT